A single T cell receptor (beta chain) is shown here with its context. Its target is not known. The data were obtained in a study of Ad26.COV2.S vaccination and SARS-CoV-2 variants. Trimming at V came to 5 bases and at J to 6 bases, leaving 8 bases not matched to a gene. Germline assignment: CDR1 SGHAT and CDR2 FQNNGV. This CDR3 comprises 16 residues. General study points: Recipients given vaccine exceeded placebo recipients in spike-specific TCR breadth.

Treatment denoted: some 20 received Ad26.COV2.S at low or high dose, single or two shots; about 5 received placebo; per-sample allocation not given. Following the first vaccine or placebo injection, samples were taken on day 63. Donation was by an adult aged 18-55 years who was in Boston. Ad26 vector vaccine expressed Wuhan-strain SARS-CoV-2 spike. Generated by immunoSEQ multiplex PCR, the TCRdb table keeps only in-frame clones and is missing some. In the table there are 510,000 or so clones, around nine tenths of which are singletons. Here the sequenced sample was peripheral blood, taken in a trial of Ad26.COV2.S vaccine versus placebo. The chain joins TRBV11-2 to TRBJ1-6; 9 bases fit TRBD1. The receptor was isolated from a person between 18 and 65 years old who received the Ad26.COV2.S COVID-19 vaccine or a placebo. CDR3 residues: CASSPGTGISNSPLHF. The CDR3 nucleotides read TGTGCCAGCAGCCCGGGGACAGGGATTAGTAATTCACCCCTCCACTTT. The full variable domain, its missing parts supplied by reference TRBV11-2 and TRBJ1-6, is EAGVAQSPRYKIIEKRQSVAFWCNPISGHATLYWYQQILGQGPKLLIQFQNNGVVDDSQLPKDRFSAERLKGVDSTLKIQPAKLEDSAVYLCASSPGTGISNSPLHFGNGTRLTVT.